This entry describes one TCR beta chain. This clonotype is assessed as medium-sized (0.01 to 0.1%). It has no known antigen specificity. Base-call qualities are not available, and no considerably larger clone is one nucleotide away. V and J lose 0 bases and 3 bases, and a span of 3 bases separates them. Inclusive of the bounding cysteine and phenylalanine, the CDR3 is 13 residues long. The only DNA kept is the CDR3, 39 bases in frame from the first base. CDR1 and CDR2 are read off the germline V gene as LGHNA and YSLEER. The sample belongs to a study of early T cells in non-severe SARS-CoV-2 infection (dated by TCRdb to the early 2020s). A note on the overall study: Because TCR sequencing was done on bulk RNA from unsorted whole blood, the alpha and beta chains could not be paired. Study-wide findings and limitations: VDJdb matching was skewed toward anti-spike CD8 responses and likely underestimated virus-specific expansions by missing private and CD4 specificities.

Set within a cohort of healthcare workers in London, UK, this nested case-control study involved weekly PCR testing of nasopharyngeal swabs along with blood sampling. Healthcare workers were recruited between 23 and 31 March 2020, during the week of the UK lockdown, and were followed weekly for up to roughly 16 weeks. Libraries were made using 5' RACE. For sequencing, a NextSeq 500 was employed. In the TCR library protocol, unique molecular identifiers were attached to individual cDNA molecules to correct for PCR bias and sequencing error. TCR alpha and beta chains were both sequenced, and the abundances of alpha and beta sequences in each sample were closely correlated with each other. The published analysis was carried out like this. Decombinator V4 was used to perform V gene, J gene and CDR3 annotation of TCR sequences. TCRs were defined as expanded if a significant change between any two time points was detected under a Poisson model with p below 0.0001. TCR abundances were normalised to the total number of TCRs sequenced per sample and expressed as counts per million. MAIT TCRs were defined by TRAV1-2 paired with TRAJ12, TRAJ20 or TRAJ33, and iNKT TCRs by TRAV10 paired with TRAJ18. A search of VDJdb, accessed on 1 November 2021, was run for TCRs annotated to CMV, EBV and SARS-CoV-2, with TCRs annotated for multiple antigens excluded. Using fastp trimming at Q25 and MiXCR clonotype assembly, TCRdb reanalyzed the public sequencing data and kept in-frame beta chains. Every CDR3 protein is listed once, alongside the most common genes and DNA of its rows. The V and J calls were determined by TCRdb, not by the authors. The sample data list some 27,000 distinct CDR3 sequences, and about 4% of these were observed just once. About 9.3% of the sample is held by the ten biggest clonotypes.

The receptor was derived from an adult who was a healthcare worker with PCR-confirmed SARS-CoV-2 infection or an uninfected control (not recorded which). The sequenced sample consisted of whole blood. The chain uses TRBV4-3 and TRBJ1-5; a confident D gene designation cannot be given. The bases are TGCGCCAGCAGCCAAGAATCCAATCAGCCCCAGCATTTT. Its protein product is CASSQESNQPQHF.